One and the same sample provided the 16 T cell receptor beta chains below, sequenced in a study of blood T cells in healthy people across ages. Together with a sample-barcoded 5' primer, a J-beta primer mix was included in a second PCR lasting about 6 to 11 cycles. TCRdb recomputed calls from the 5' RACE reads with MiXCR, one row per CDR3 protein. The top ten hold roughly 14% of the sample, which has about 670,000 distinct CDR3 sequences, approximately 52% seen once. The sample was blood. The receptors here all came from an elderly woman in good health.

The rearrangement joins TRBV12-3 or TRBV12-4 to TRBJ2-3; D is unresolved. V shed 7 bases and J shed 2 bases, with 13 bases lying between them. The CDR3 spans 14 residues. The CDR3 DNA reads as TGTGCCAGCAATTCGGGCTCCTACACAGATACGCAGTATTTT. It encodes CASNSGSYTDTQYF.

This clonotype was counted at least ten times. V gene TRBV29-1 combines with J gene TRBJ1-1; D gene uncertain. V was clipped by 7 bases and J by 4 bases, with 10 bases between them. The CDR3 loop spans 11 amino acids. Germline lookup yields CDR1 SQVTM and CDR2 ANQGSEA. Written as DNA, the CDR3 is TGCAGCGGACTCCGGGGCACTGAAGCTTTCTTT. Translation: CSGLRGTEAFF.

This clonotype occurred a few times. The rearrangement uses TRBV28 and TRBJ2-1; D assignment may be TRBD1 or TRBD2 (5 bases each). Germline V gene data show CDR1 as MDHEN and CDR2 as SYDVKM. The length of the CDR3 is 14 residues. Trimming cost V 3 bases and J 4 bases, with 10 bases left between them. The chain's CDR3 is CASSFGDQYNEQFF. DNA of the CDR3: TGTGCCAGCAGTTTTGGGGACCAGTACAATGAGCAGTTCTTC.

The V and J genes are TRBV20-1 and TRBJ1-5; D is unclear. Germline V gene lookup returns CDR1 DFQATT and CDR2 SNEGSKA (reference sequence). The CDR3 is 14 amino acids. Trimming stripped 2 bases from V and 6 bases from J, with 14 bases between. CDR3 DNA sequence: TGCAGTGCTAGATCTATACGGGAGGGTCAGCCCCAGCATTTT. Protein product: CSARSIREGQPQHF.

This chain connects TRBV5-1 to TRBJ2-5; the D is unclear. The J call may be wrong; the DNA end is better matched by TRBJ2-7. The CDR3 loop spans 11 amino acids. Germline CDR1 and CDR2: SGHRS and YFSETQ. CDR3 loop: CASSFNDEQYF. The CDR3 region has the DNA TGCGCCAGCAGCTTTAACGACGAGCAGTACTTC.

The V gene is TRBV12-3 or TRBV12-4, the J gene TRBJ1-1, with 9 bases that match TRBD1. V shed 6 bases, J shed 0 bases, and the junction held 5 bases outside the gene matches. This CDR3 region has 15 residues. The CDR3 DNA reads TGTGCCAGCAGCCGACAGGGGGTGGTGAACACTGAAGCTTTCTTT. Protein: CASSRQGVVNTEAFF.

With respect to this clonotype: It may be a read error: a sequence one base away is much more abundant. The rearrangement joins TRBV10-3 to TRBJ2-1; 9 bases map to TRBD2. This CDR3 is 11 amino acids long. V shed 8 bases and J 7 bases; nucleotides not matched to a gene: 0. The germline gives CDR1 ENHRY, CDR2 SYGVKD. CDR3 sequence: CAIAGGNEQFF. CDR3 coding DNA: TGTGCCATCGCGGGAGGGAATGAGCAGTTCTTC.

The CDR3 DNA sequence: TGTGCCACCTCCCCGTCAGGGGGACGGGGTAACTATGGCTACACCTTC. This translates into CATSPSGGRGNYGYTF. The rearrangement links TRBV6-6 to TRBJ1-2, with 7 bases aligning to TRBD1. The CDR3 sequence is 16 residues long. Germline CDR1 reads MNHNY; CDR2 reads SVGAGI (reference sequence). V lost 10 bases to trimming and J lost 1 base; unmatched junction nucleotides: 15.

This clonotype was found many times. This chain joins TRBV20-1 and TRBJ2-7; 10 nucleotides align to TRBD2. CDR3 size: 13 residues. V was pared by 7 bases and J by 4 bases, with 7 bases of the junction left unmatched. Germline values: CDR1 DFQATT, CDR2 SNEGSKA (reference sequence). DNA of the CDR3: TGCAGTGGTCATAGCGGGAGGACTTACGAGCAGTACTTC. Translation gives CSGHSGRTYEQYF.

Of note for this clonotype: Just one base apart from a much larger clone, this may be a read error. V usage is TRBV12-3 or TRBV12-4 and J usage is TRBJ2-3; D uncertain. CDR3 length: 13 residues. CDR3 protein: CASSYRTTDTEYF. CDR3 DNA: TGTGCCAGCAGTTATAGGACCACAGATACGGAGTATTTT.

The genes are TRBV20-1 and TRBJ2-3; TRBD2 matches 10 bases. CDR3 length equals 15 residues. With 6 bases clipped from V and 0 bases from J, the junction kept 6 bases outside the gene matches. CDR1 is DFQATT, CDR2 SNEGSKA, per germline (reference sequence). The CDR3 DNA reads TGCAGTGCCATTACTAGCGGGACTAGCACAGATACGCAGTATTTT. It specifies CSAITSGTSTDTQYF.

In the case of this clonotype: One base away lies a much larger clone, so this may be a sequencing read error. The rearrangement links TRBV27 to TRBJ2-5; 7 nucleotides line up with TRBD2. Judging by the DNA end, TRBJ2-1 fits better; the J call may be wrong. Germline loops: CDR1 MNHEY, CDR2 SMNVEV (reference sequence). This CDR3 is built from 14 residues. The CDR3 region has the DNA TGTGCCAGCAGTTTACTAGCGGCCCAAGAGACCCAGTTCTTC. Residues: CASSLLAAQETQFF.

The V and J genes are TRBV19 and TRBJ2-1; no clear D gene. The assigned J gene may be wrong: the sequence end matches TRBJ2-7 better. Germline CDR1 is LNHDA and CDR2 is SQIVND (reference sequence). There are 15 residues in the CDR3. The CDR3 bases are TGTGCCAGTAGTATAGGGTTCTCCTCCTACAATGAGCAGTACTTC. Its translation is CASSIGFSSYNEQYF.

This rearrangement joins TRBV20-1 to TRBJ1-5, with 11 bases that match TRBD1. Unmatched junction bases numbered 9, after V lost 1 base and J lost 4 bases. In germline, CDR1 is DFQATT, CDR2 SNEGSKA (reference sequence). The CDR3 contains 17 residues. This CDR3 reads CSARGSDRGLRNQPQHF. The CDR3 DNA reads as TGCAGTGCTAGAGGATCGGACAGGGGGCTCAGGAATCAGCCCCAGCATTTT.

This clonotype was seen at least ten times. The V gene is TRBV24-1, the J gene TRBJ2-7; 7 positions match TRBD1. The germline gives CDR1 KGHDR, CDR2 SFDVKD. V was clipped by 9 bases and J by 2 bases; unmatched bases: 6. The CDR3 sequence is 13 residues long. In DNA, the CDR3 is TGTGCCACCTCCGACAGGGACCCCTACGAGCAGTACTTC. Translating it yields CATSDRDPYEQYF.

A few counts support this clonotype. The CDR3 nucleotides read TGCAGCGTTGCTTCTCAGGGACCTGAGCAGTACTTC. This encodes CSVASQGPEQYF. The rearrangement joins TRBV29-1 to TRBJ2-7, with D possibly being TRBD1 or TRBD2 (5 bases each). Germline-derived CDR1 and CDR2 are SQVTM and ANQGSEA. The CDR3 runs to 12 residues. V gave up 4 bases and J gave up 7 bases, with 14 bases separating them.